This TCR beta chain is from a study of shared clonotypes between healthy human individuals. In the source study's methods: Filtering differed, since immunoSEQ gave only junction sequences and no quality scores. Produced via immunoSEQ multiplex PCR; TCRdb's table is partial and in-frame only. Clone size and V and J calls were adopted from that table, with D and trimming inferred from the DNA. The sample holds about 2.3 million clones, 85% to 95% seen once. The CDR3 is 16 amino acids. Germline V lookup: CDR1 LNHDA, CDR2 SQIVND (reference sequence). The junction had 13 bases not matched to a gene; V was cut back by 10 bases and J by 4 bases.

Material for sequencing was naive CD4+ T cells from PBMCs. Subset in this sample: CD45RA+ positively selected. This chain connects TRBV19 to TRBJ1-2, with 12 bases lining up with TRBD1. The origin of this receptor is a man between 18 and 29 years old in good health. Some clones in this sample may be carry-over from other donors' samples. CDR3 sequence reads: CATHRDRGPGGYGYTF. The DNA for the CDR3 is TGTGCCACGCACCGGGACAGGGGGCCGGGTGGCTATGGCTACACCTTC.